These T cell receptor beta chains were read from a single sample in a study of response to subunit inactivated influenza vaccine. TCRdb independently ran MiXCR on the RT-PCR reads; one entry per CDR3 protein. The sample consists of 550,000 to 800,000 distinct CDR3 sequences, approximately 15% of them appearing once. Sequencing used PBMCs from blood, obtained roughly 15 days before vaccination. All receptors derive from a man aged 50 or older who received an inactivated influenza vaccine. Both conserved end residues are part of each CDR3. Each record gives: J gene, D gene, V gene, clone size, CDR3 protein, CDR3 DNA. The D gene is left open where the match is weak. Clone size is given for some rows only: seen once, a few or many times, or a class if the clone is expanded.

>TRBJ1-5|.|TRBV6-1|.
CASTTGRLGGQPQHF
TGTGCCAGCACCACCGGGCGCCTTGGTGGTCAGCCCCAGCATTTT
>TRBJ2-1|.|TRBV6-2/TRBV6-3|.
CASSYESRQAFYNEQFF
TGTGCCAGCAGTTACGAATCCCGACAGGCCTTCTACAATGAGCAGTTCTTC
>TRBJ2-1|.|TRBV7-3|few
CASSSGERRSYNEQFF
TGTGCCAGCAGCTCAGGAGAGCGGAGATCCTACAATGAGCAGTTCTTC
>TRBJ2-1|TRBD2|TRBV24-1|few
CATSETGLAVYNEQFF
TGTGCCACCAGTGAAACGGGACTAGCGGTCTACAATGAGCAGTTCTTC
>TRBJ1-1|.|TRBV28|.
CASRYLQGSTEAFF
TGTGCCAGCCGCTACCTCCAGGGGAGCACTGAAGCTTTCTTT
>TRBJ2-5|TRBD2|TRBV7-2|.
CASSIGLAGEETQYF
TGTGCCAGCAGCATAGGACTAGCGGGAGAAGAGACCCAGTACTTC
>TRBJ2-1|.|TRBV6-5|few
CASSYSAQGPSYNEQFF
TGTGCCAGCAGTTACTCTGCCCAGGGTCCTTCCTACAATGAGCAGTTCTTC
>TRBJ2-1|.|TRBV7-8|few
CASSLSLSRTVYNEQFF
TGTGCCAGCAGCTTAAGTTTATCTCGGACAGTCTACAATGAGCAGTTCTTC
>TRBJ2-3|.|TRBV20-1|.
CSATSQSTDTQYF
TGCAGTGCTACTTCTCAGAGCACAGATACGCAGTATTTT
>TRBJ1-1|.|TRBV3-1|few
CASSRGPTEAFF
TGTGCCAGCAGCCGGGGGCCCACTGAAGCTTTCTTT
>TRBJ2-2|TRBD2|TRBV7-3|few
CASSKTSGRAQTGELFF
TGTGCCAGCAGCAAGACTAGCGGGAGGGCCCAAACCGGGGAGCTGTTTTTT
>TRBJ1-6|.|TRBV12-3/TRBV12-4|.
CASSEGNSPLHF
TGTGCCAGCAGTGAGGGGAATTCACCCCTCCACTTT
>TRBJ2-7|.|TRBV7-9|.
CASSLAGRSNEQYF
TGTGCCAGCAGCTTAGCCGGTCGCAGCAACGAGCAGTACTTC
>TRBJ2-3|.|TRBV6-1|.
CASSEAAGVADTQYF
TGTGCCAGCAGTGAAGCTGCAGGGGTGGCAGATACGCAGTATTTT
>TRBJ2-1|.|TRBV6-1|few
CASSRLAHLNEQFF
TGTGCCAGCAGTCGCCTAGCGCACCTTAATGAGCAGTTCTTC
>TRBJ2-2|TRBD2|TRBV27|.
CASSLEGTSGTGELFF
TGTGCCAGCAGTTTAGAGGGGACTAGCGGCACCGGGGAGCTGTTTTTT
>TRBJ2-7|.|TRBV4-1|.
CASSQDPSDYEQYF
TGCGCCAGCAGCCAAGATCCCTCTGACTACGAGCAGTACTTC
>TRBJ2-5|TRBD2|TRBV7-8|many
CASSEGLAGVETQYF
TGTGCCAGCAGCGAGGGACTAGCGGGAGTAGAGACCCAGTACTTC
>TRBJ2-3|TRBD2|TRBV29-1|many
CSAMPGGDTQYF
TGCAGCGCCATGCCGGGGGGGGATACGCAGTATTTT